This T cell receptor (beta chain) was recorded in a study of OX40 agonist ivuxolimab in advanced cancers. Across the study: Patients were treated with ivuxolimab, an agonistic anti-OX40 (CD134) antibody. Patients undergoing dose escalation presented with hepatocellular carcinoma, melanoma, renal cell or head and neck cancer.

In the case of this clone: Its cognate antigen is unknown.

V lost 5 bases and J 0 bases, leaving 7 bases between the germline ends. The CDR3 loop spans 14 amino acids. Germline CDR1 reads LNHDA; CDR2 reads SQIVND (reference sequence). General study results and limits: Specificity for antigen went undetermined in the expanded peripheral T cells.

Sequenced by immunoSEQ multiplex PCR; TCRdb stores in-frame clones only, minus some. Of roughly 46,000 clones in the sample, 82% were seen once. The material was CD4+ or CD8+ T cells sorted from blood, obtained in a trial of the OX40 agonist ivuxolimab. The V gene is TRBV19, the J gene TRBJ1-4; D unresolved. The sequence was obtained from an adult with an advanced solid tumor such as melanoma, head and neck, liver or kidney cancer. CDR3 in DNA: TGTGCCAGTAGTTTCACCGCAACTAATGAAAAACTGTTTTTT. Translating gives CASSFTATNEKLFF.